The clone carrying this TCR beta chain was observed a handful of times. This sample was included in a study of T cells in localized non-small cell lung cancer. The CDR3 sequence is 12 residues long. Between the trimmed V and J ends, which lost 4 bases and 7 bases, there was a span of 11 bases. Per the germline V gene, CDR1 is SGHDN and CDR2 is FVKESK. Only in-frame clones appear in the TCRdb table, and some are missing; sequencing was by immunoSEQ multiplex PCR. This table holds approximately 2,000 clones, less than 25% found once. This receptor was obtained from a woman between 35 and 70 years old with stage II squamous cell lung carcinoma. The sample was normal lung tissue next to the tumor, taken before any cancer treatment. The rearrangement uses TRBV14 and TRBJ2-7; D is perhaps TRBD1 or TRBD2 (5 bases each). DNA for the CDR3: TGTGCCAGCAGCCGGGGGTTCGTGGAGCAGTACTTC. As protein: CASSRGFVEQYF.